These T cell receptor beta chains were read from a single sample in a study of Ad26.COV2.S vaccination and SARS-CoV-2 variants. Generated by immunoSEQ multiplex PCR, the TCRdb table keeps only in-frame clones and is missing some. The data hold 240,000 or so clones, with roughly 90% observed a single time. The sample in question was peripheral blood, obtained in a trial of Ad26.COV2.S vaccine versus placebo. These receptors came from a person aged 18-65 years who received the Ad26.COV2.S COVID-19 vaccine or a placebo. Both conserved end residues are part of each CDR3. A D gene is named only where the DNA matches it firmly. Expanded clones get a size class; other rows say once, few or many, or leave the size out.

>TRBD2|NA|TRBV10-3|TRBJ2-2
CAISQRGSSGGRPNTGELFF
TGTGCCATCAGCCAGAGGGGGTCTAGCGGGGGGCGCCCGAACACCGGGGAGCTGTTTTTT
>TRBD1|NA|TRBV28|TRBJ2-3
CASSFRDRVADTQYF
TGTGCCAGCAGTTTTAGGGACAGGGTTGCAGATACGCAGTATTTT
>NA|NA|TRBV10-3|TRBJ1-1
CAISDGGKAEAFF
TGTGCCATCAGTGATGGGGGTAAGGCTGAAGCTTTCTTT
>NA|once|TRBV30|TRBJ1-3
CAWEPGSGNTIYF
TGTGCCTGGGAACCAGGCTCTGGAAACACCATATATTTT
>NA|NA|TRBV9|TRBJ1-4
CASSVYPGAANEKLFF
TGTGCCAGCAGCGTATACCCCGGGGCGGCTAATGAAAAACTGTTTTTT
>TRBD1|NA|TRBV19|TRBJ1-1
CASTRQGNTEAFF
TGTGCCAGTACCCGACAGGGCAACACTGAAGCTTTCTTT
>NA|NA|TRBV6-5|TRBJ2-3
CARGPDTQYF
TGTGCCCGCGGGCCAGATACGCAGTATTTT
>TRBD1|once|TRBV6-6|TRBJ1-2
CASSPEGGRFGYTF
TGTGCCAGCAGTCCCGAAGGGGGCCGTTTTGGCTACACCTTC
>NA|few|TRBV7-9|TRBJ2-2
CASSHQGPNTGELFF
TGTGCCAGCAGCCATCAGGGACCGAACACCGGGGAGCTGTTTTTT
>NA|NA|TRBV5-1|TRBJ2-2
CASKADLNTGELFF
TGCGCCAGCAAGGCGGACTTGAACACCGGGGAGCTGTTTTTT
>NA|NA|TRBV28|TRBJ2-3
CASSFGELSTDTQYF
TGTGCCAGCAGTTTCGGTGAGCTTAGCACAGATACGCAGTATTTT
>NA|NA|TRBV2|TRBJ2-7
CATADGEQYF
TGTGCCACTGCGGACGGCGAGCAGTACTTC
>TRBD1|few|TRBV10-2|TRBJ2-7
CASSAPGQIYEQYF
TGCGCCAGCAGTGCTCCGGGACAGATCTACGAGCAGTACTTC
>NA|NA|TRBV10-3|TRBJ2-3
CAISEGGGGTDTQYF
TGTGCCATCAGTGAGGGTGGAGGGGGCACAGATACGCAGTATTTT
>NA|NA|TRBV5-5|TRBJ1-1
CASSLMVLAEAFF
TGTGCCAGCAGCTTGATGGTTCTGGCTGAAGCTTTCTTT
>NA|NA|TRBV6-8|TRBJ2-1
CASSYVLTGGNSVCSYNEQFF
TGTGCCAGCAGTTACGTTCTAACAGGTGGGAATTCCGTATGCTCCTACAATGAGCAGTTCTTC
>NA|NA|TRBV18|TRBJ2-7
CASSPEAGAELLAYEQYF
TGTGCCAGCTCACCAGAGGCAGGGGCTGAACTGTTGGCCTACGAGCAGTACTTC
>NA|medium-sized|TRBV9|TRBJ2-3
CASSVAGAGHYSTDTQYF
TGTGCCAGCAGCGTAGCTGGGGCAGGGCACTATAGCACAGATACGCAGTATTTT
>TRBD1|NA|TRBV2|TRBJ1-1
CASNPRDRNEAFF
TGTGCCAGTAACCCCCGGGACAGGAACGAAGCTTTCTTT
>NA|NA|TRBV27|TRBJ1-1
CASTQRGVHATEAFF
TGTGCCAGCACTCAAAGGGGGGTTCATGCCACTGAAGCTTTCTTT
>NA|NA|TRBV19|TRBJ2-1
CASRTLGGKDEQFF
TGTGCCAGTAGAACTCTAGGGGGGAAGGATGAGCAGTTCTTC
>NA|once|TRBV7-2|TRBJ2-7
CASSYLPSRPEGSEQYF
TGTGCCAGCAGCTACCTCCCGTCGAGACCCGAAGGGTCCGAGCAGTACTTC
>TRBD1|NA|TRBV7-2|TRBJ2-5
CASSTRDSQETQYF
TGTGCCAGCAGCACCAGGGACAGCCAAGAGACCCAGTACTTC
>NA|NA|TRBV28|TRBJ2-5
CASRPPDRPQETQYF
TGTGCCAGTAGACCCCCGGACCGACCCCAAGAGACCCAGTACTTC
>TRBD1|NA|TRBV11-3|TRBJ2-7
CASSRDRYEQYF
TGTGCCAGCAGCAGGGACAGATACGAGCAGTACTTC
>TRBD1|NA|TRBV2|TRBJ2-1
CASTAGQGSNEQFF
TGTGCCAGCACCGCGGGACAGGGTAGCAATGAGCAGTTCTTC
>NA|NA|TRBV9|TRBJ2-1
CASSVGGGAYNEQFF
TGTGCCAGCAGCGTCGGCGGGGGCGCGTATAATGAGCAGTTCTTC
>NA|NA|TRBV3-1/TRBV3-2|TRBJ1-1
CASSQKWVTEAFF
TGTGCCAGCAGCCAAAAATGGGTGACTGAAGCTTTCTTT
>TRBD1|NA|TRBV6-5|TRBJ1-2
CASSSWGQPYGYTF
TGTGCCAGCAGTTCCTGGGGACAGCCCTATGGCTACACCTTC
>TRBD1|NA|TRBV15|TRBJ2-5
CATSRESQGAGETQYF
TGTGCCACCAGCAGAGAAAGCCAGGGGGCGGGGGAGACCCAGTACTTC
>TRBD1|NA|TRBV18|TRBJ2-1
CASSPSQGNYNEQFF
TGTGCCAGCTCACCATCACAGGGGAATTACAATGAGCAGTTCTTC
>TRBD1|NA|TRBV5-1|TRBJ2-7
CASSFGDRDREQYF
TGCGCCAGCAGCTTCGGGGACAGGGATCGGGAGCAGTACTTC
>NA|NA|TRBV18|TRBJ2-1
CASSPLVGEQFF
TGTGCCAGCTCACCCTTAGTAGGTGAGCAGTTCTTC
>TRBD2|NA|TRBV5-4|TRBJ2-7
CASSLGLAAHEQYF
TGTGCCAGCAGCTTGGGACTAGCGGCCCACGAGCAGTACTTC
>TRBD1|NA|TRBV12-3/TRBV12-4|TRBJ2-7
CASSLKTGGWQYF
TGTGCCAGCAGTCTTAAAACAGGGGGTTGGCAGTACTTC
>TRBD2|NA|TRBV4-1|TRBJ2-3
CASSQSGGDTQYF
TGCGCCAGCAGCCAATCGGGAGGGGATACGCAGTATTTT
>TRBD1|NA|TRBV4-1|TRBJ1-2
CASSLGQGALGYTF
TGCGCCAGCAGCCTCGGACAGGGGGCGCTTGGCTACACCTTC
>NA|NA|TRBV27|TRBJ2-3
CASSPWVPPRVADTQYF
TGTGCCAGCAGTCCCTGGGTTCCCCCCAGGGTCGCAGATACGCAGTATTTT
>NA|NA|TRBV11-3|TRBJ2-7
CASSSATHPYEQYF
TGTGCCAGCAGCTCCGCTACTCACCCCTACGAGCAGTACTTC
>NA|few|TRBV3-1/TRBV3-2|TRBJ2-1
CASSPYRANEQFF
TGTGCCAGCAGCCCTTATAGGGCCAATGAGCAGTTCTTC
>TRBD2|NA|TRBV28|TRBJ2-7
CASSRGTSKLYEQYF
TGTGCCAGCAGTCGCGGGACTAGCAAACTCTACGAGCAGTACTTC
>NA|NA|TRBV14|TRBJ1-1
CASSQVTGSPGTEAFF
TGTGCCAGCAGCCAGGTTACAGGGTCCCCGGGGACTGAAGCTTTCTTT